The clone carrying this T cell receptor beta chain came up a few times. Its antigen is undetermined. This specimen belongs to a study of early T cells in non-severe SARS-CoV-2 infection. About the research overall: From unsorted whole blood, bulk RNA was sequenced, and the chains remained unpaired.

Study results and caveats: Matching against VDJdb likely underestimated virus-specific expansions, favoring anti-spike CD8.

Attachment of unique molecular identifiers to individual cDNA molecules was performed. TCRdb reanalysed the 5' RACE reads using MiXCR and keeps one entry per CDR3 protein. The repertoire holds roughly 52,000 distinct CDR3 sequences, about 8.2% seen once, with around 9.4% in the top ten. The CDR3 loop spans 15 amino acids. V shed 3 bases and J 4 bases; nucleotides not matched to a gene: 10. Germline loops: CDR1 GTSNPN, CDR2 SVGIG (reference sequence). Sequencing was done on a sample of whole blood. This chain links TRBV30 with TRBJ1-2, with 8 bases matching TRBD1. The sequence was collected from an adult who was a healthcare worker with PCR-confirmed SARS-CoV-2 infection or an uninfected control (not recorded which). The CDR3 DNA sequence: TGTGCCTGGAGGCCAGCGGGACAGGTGATCTATGGCTACACCTTC. Residues: CAWRPAGQVIYGYTF.